This TCR beta chain was sequenced in a study of blood T cell repertoires in COVID-19. As for the study in general: Material from acute and convalescent COVID-19 was sourced from the United States, Italy and Spain. PBMCs, B-cell-depleted T cells, or T cells provided the cDNA or gDNA that made up the material.

Original analysis: Using reference gene primer amplification, nucleated cell counts were estimated. Some clones are missing from TCRdb's copy, which holds only in-frame ones; the method was immunoSEQ multiplex PCR. D and trimming were read from the DNA, whereas the V and J calls and clone size are those reported in that table. The table lists around 150,000 clones, 65% to 85% of them singletons, with 11% in the top ten. CDR3 size: 15 residues. Trimming took 5 bases from V and 4 from J; bases not matched to a gene: 4. Germline V lookup: CDR1 MGHRA, CDR2 YSYEKL. The rearrangement links TRBV4-1 to TRBJ2-3; 12 nucleotides match TRBD1. The sequenced material came from peripheral blood. This TCR was sampled from a man aged 55-75 years with active or convalescent COVID-19. The CDR3, as DNA: TGCGCCAGCAGCTACCGGGACAGGGGGCCAGATACGCAGTATTTT. Translated, it gives CASSYRDRGPDTQYF.